This T cell receptor (beta chain) was observed in a study of blood T cell repertoires in COVID-19. Study as a whole: Collection of acute and convalescent COVID-19 samples took place in the United States, Italy and Spain. In each case, the material was cDNA or gDNA derived from T cells, B-cell-depleted T cells, or PBMCs.

Methods used by the authors: Nucleated cell counts were estimated from reference gene primer amplification. Measured with immunoSEQ multiplex PCR; TCRdb has only the in-frame clones, and not every one. V and J calls and clone size are those listed in that table; D and trimming were worked out from the DNA. The data hold around 300,000 clones, with roughly 90% observed a single time. In germline, CDR1 is MNHEY, CDR2 SMNVEV (reference sequence). J gave up 9 bases and V 0 bases, and 3 bases lay outside the gene matches. The CDR3 is 14 amino acids. The TCR sequence derives from a woman between 35 and 50 years old with COVID-19, enrolled during active disease. The rearrangement joins TRBV27 to TRBJ2-1, with TRBD2 identical over 9 bases. Sequencing was done on a sample of peripheral blood. The CDR3 bases are TGTGCCAGCAGTTTATCAGCGGGAGGATCTGAGCAGTTCTTC. It translates to CASSLSAGGSEQFF.